The rows below give T cell receptor beta chains drawn from one sample of a study of blood T cells in healthy people across ages. One entry per CDR3 protein results from TCRdb running MiXCR on the 5' RACE reads. The sample lists hundreds of thousands of distinct CDR3 sequences; 22% were seen once. Sequenced sample: blood. All receptors derive from a man in his 70s in good health. Each CDR3 is given without its conserved first and last residue. The order of the fields is V gene, J gene, CDR3 protein.

TRBV28,TRBJ2-7,ASSLTGAVPYEQY
TRBV19,TRBJ2-5,ASSLNAAKAIQY
TRBV20-1,TRBJ2-1,SARRGAPTDEQF
TRBV10-3,TRBJ1-4,AISLDGEKLF
TRBV29-1,.,SVPRGGHNEQF
TRBV29-1,TRBJ2-6,SVEDYQGESSGANVLT
TRBV5-1,TRBJ2-5,ASSLGLVAETQY
TRBV20-1,TRBJ1-6,SARVGGHSPLH
TRBV29-1,TRBJ2-1,SVGHGGHEQF
TRBV5-1,TRBJ2-2,ASSLYRDRVMTGELF
TRBV13,.,ASSSDRYEQY
TRBV5-1,TRBJ2-5,ASSPGLEYQETQY
TRBV29-1,TRBJ1-5,SVVTAGNQPQH
TRBV20-1,TRBJ2-5,SARDWRNQETQY
TRBV20-1,TRBJ1-5,SASRGSQPQH
TRBV20-1,TRBJ2-2,SAGTSGSPLNTGELF
TRBV7-2,TRBJ1-2,ASHSYGYT
TRBV4-2,TRBJ2-5,ASGVETQY
TRBV5-1,TRBJ2-3,ASSFAGGLDTQY
TRBV12-3/TRBV12-4,TRBJ2-7,ASSSLGHYEQY
TRBV27,.,ASSPHPATGTSGRTNEQF
TRBV2,TRBJ1-5,ASSERGTQPQH
TRBV24-1,TRBJ1-2,ATRGRGGRGYA
TRBV27,TRBJ2-1,ASSPHLKNEQF
TRBV19,TRBJ2-2,ASRRDRGRGTGELF
TRBV29-1,TRBJ1-5,SVRGGTGAQH
TRBV18,TRBJ1-1,ASSPPLKGTEAF
TRBV7-2,TRBJ1-3,ASSQMPGGNGNTIY
TRBV11-3,TRBJ2-1,ASSPGLVVHEQF
TRBV7-9,TRBJ1-1,ASSLDPGPGEAF
TRBV20-1,TRBJ2-6,SAETGEFSGANVLT
TRBV6-1,TRBJ1-1,ASSEGGGADTEAF
TRBV21-1,TRBJ2-3,ASSTQRGDTQY
TRBV12-3/TRBV12-4,TRBJ1-4,ASRETGATNEKLF
TRBV29-1,TRBJ1-1,SVVGGARTEAF
TRBV6-4,TRBJ1-2,ASSLETGEGGYT
TRBV11-3,TRBJ2-4,ASSLEAGGRQNIQY
TRBV6-5,TRBJ2-1,ASSYSGGRLNEQF
TRBV9,TRBJ1-4,ASSVESGMREKLF
TRBV6-5,TRBJ1-2,ASKFGTGVGYT
TRBV24-1,TRBJ2-1,ATSDPRDWGLNEQF
TRBV2,TRBJ2-3,ASSDRGHSTDTQY
TRBV5-1,TRBJ2-7,ASSLVAGGTYEQY
TRBV5-5,TRBJ2-5,ASSLGFGRRETQY
TRBV20-1,TRBJ2-2,SARSSGNTGEPF
TRBV12-3/TRBV12-4,TRBJ1-6,ASGSRGRYNSPLH
TRBV12-3/TRBV12-4,TRBJ2-3,ASSSRSGVRADTEY
TRBV18,TRBJ2-5,ASSPIQSSGQETQY
TRBV3-1,TRBJ2-1,ASSQTSYLEQF
TRBV5-1,TRBJ2-3,ASTGTVTDTQY
TRBV7-2,TRBJ1-5,ASSSFPWSNQPQH
TRBV18,TRBJ2-1,ASSPTSVMGDEQF
TRBV20-1,TRBJ2-1,SARDGQLPDYNEQF
TRBV29-1,TRBJ1-1,SVQYSGTVGTEAF
TRBV7-9,TRBJ1-1,ASTEQAEAF
TRBV25-1,TRBJ2-3,ASSKQGWYTDTQY
TRBV3-1,TRBJ2-1,ASSQDSLSYNEQF